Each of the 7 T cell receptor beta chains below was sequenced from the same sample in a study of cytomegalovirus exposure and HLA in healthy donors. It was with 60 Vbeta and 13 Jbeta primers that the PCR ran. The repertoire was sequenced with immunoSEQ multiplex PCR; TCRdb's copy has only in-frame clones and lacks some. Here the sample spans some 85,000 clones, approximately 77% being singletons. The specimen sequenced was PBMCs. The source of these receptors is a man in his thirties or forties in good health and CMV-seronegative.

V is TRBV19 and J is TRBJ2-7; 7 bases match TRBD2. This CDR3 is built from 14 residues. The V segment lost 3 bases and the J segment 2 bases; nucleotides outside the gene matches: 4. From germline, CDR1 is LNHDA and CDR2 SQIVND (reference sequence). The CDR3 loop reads CASSIRGSAYEQYF. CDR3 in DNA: TGTGCCAGTAGTATTCGCGGGAGCGCCTACGAGCAGTACTTC.

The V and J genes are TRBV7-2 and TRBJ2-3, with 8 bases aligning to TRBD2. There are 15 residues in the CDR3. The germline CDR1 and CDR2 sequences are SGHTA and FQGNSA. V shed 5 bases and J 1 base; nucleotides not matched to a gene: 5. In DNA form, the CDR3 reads TGTGCCAGCAGCCCAACTAGCGGCCGCACAGATACGCAGTATTTT. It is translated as CASSPTSGRTDTQYF.

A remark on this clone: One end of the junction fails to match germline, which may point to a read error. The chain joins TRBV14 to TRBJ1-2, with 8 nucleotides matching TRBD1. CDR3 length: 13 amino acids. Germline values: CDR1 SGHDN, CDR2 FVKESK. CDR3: CASSPTPGQDPNF. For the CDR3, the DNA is TGTGCCAGCAGCCCCACACCGGGACAGGACCCGAACTTC. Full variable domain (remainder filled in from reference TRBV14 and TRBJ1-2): EAGVTQFPSHSVIEKGQTVTLRCDPISGHDNLYWYRRVMGKEIKFLLHFVKESKQDESGMPNNRFLAERTGGTYSTLKVQPAELEDSGVYFCASSPTPGQDPNFGSGTRLTVV.

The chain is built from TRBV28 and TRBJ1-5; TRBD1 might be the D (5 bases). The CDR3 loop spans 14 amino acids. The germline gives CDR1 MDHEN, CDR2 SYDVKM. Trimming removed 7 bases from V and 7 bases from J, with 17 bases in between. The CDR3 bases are TGTGCCAGCAATTTCGGGGGGGGACTCCAGCCCCAGCATTTT. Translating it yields CASNFGGGLQPQHF.

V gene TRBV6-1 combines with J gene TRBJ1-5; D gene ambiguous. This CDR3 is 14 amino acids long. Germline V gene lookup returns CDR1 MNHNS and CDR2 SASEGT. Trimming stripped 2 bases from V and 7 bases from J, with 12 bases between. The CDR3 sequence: CASSELQLRQPQHF. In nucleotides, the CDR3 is TGTGCCAGCAGTGAACTACAGCTAAGGCAGCCCCAGCATTTT.

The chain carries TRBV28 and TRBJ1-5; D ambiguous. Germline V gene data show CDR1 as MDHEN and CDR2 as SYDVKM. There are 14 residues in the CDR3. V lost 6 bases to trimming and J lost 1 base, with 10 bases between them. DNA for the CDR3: TGTGCCAGCAGCCTCCCGGTGAGCAATCAGCCCCAGCATTTT. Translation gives CASSLPVSNQPQHF.

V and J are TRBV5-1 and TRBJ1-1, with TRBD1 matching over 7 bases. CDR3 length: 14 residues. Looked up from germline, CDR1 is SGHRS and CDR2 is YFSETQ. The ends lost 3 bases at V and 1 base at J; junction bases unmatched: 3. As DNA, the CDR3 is TGCGCCAGCAGCTGGTACAGGGGGAACACTGAAGCTTTCTTT. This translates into CASSWYRGNTEAFF.